Here is one T cell receptor beta chain with its context. Its antigen remains undetermined. Base-call qualities are not available, and no considerably larger clone is one nucleotide away. The entire isolated RNA was reverse transcribed using the High Capacity cDNA Reverse Transcription Kit, and thus expressed TCRB transcripts were sequenced. Deep immunoSEQ sequencing was applied to naive, central memory and regulatory T cell samples, giving an average of approximately 4 million total reads per sample. After sorted cells were lysed in RLT buffer, RNA was extracted with DNase-treated RNeasy Micro or Mini kits, with the choice depending on cell number. To prevent cross-contamination, each cell subset was processed individually, whereas patient and healthy donor samples were processed jointly. Using the immunoSEQ multiplex PCR, TCRB sequences were amplified from cDNA into 87-bp fragments spanning the CDR3 region. Sequencing of the amplicons was done on the Illumina HiSeq platform. From the authors' description of their analysis: PCR bias was corrected computationally using synthetic template baselines, and reads within Hamming distance 2 were collapsed, with unmergeable singletons discarded. By aligning reads against IMGT, V, D and J genes, CDR3 length, and insertions or deletions at six rearrangement sites were assigned. Clonotype counts were normalized to sorted cell number within each subset before computing true diversity and Gini coefficients with the tcR R package. The overlap coefficient, calculated on TCRB nucleotide sequences, was used to measure repertoire sharing. Out-of-frame TCRB sequences from naive cells were analyzed as a proxy for the pre-selection repertoire. TCRdb holds this immuneACCESS table with in-frame rearrangements only. Some clones are missing; in checked studies, unresolved V genes explain under half, and the rest has no known cause. V, J and clone size reflect that table, while D and trimming were determined from the DNA. For this sample the table gives about 710,000 clones, of which over 11% were detected only once. Just under 0.04% of the sample lies in the top ten.

The CDR3 holds 12 amino acids from the cysteine to the phenylalanine. Of the read, only the CDR3 DNA is kept; its 36 bases are in frame from base 1. The sample originates from a study of beta chain features in type 1 diabetes (dated by TCRdb to 2016 to 2019). With respect to the entire study: Mean age, gender distribution, total cell number and subset yield did not differ between patients and healthy donors. The study compared the TCRB repertoires of sorted circulating CD4+ T cell subsets in recently diagnosed type 1 diabetes patients with those in matched healthy donors. A total of 85 million to 140 million sorted cells were examined across all samples, and a strong correlation was observed between cell number per subset and RNA yield. Whereas all 28 donors provided naive and central memory subsets, regulatory and stem cell-like memory subsets were isolated from just 8 patients and roughly eight healthy donors.

Each donor gave one peripheral blood draw, averaging approximately 120 mL, which was collected into heparinised tubes. A BD FACSAria II was used to sort naive, central memory, regulatory and stem cell-like memory CD4+ T cells with a panel that included CD45RO, CCR7, CD25, CD127, CD95 and CD27. Purity was above 95% for every sorted population. PBMCs were isolated immediately by Lymphoprep density gradient centrifugation and stained directly without culture. Samples were stained and sorted in pairs, with one healthy donor and one patient per experiment, so that batch effects were minimized. What the authors observed across the whole study: Naive, central memory and regulatory TCRB repertoires appeared more similar among patients than among healthy donors. In all four CD4+ subsets, TCRB CDR3 length was moderately but significantly shorter in type 1 diabetes patients. Shorter templates might be favored by PCR, yet because patient and control samples were amplified and corrected together, any such skew would affect both groups equally. At VDJ recombination sites, type 1 diabetes patients had fewer insertions and more deleted nucleotides, which implies abnormalities in thymic rearrangement. Because cDNA rather than genomic DNA was sequenced, highly expressing activated cells could have been over-represented, although no difference in activation and CD3 levels was found between groups. Because small numbers of individuals were included in the HLA sub-analyses, any influence of HLA type on TCRB rearrangement was left unresolved.

What was sequenced was naive CD4+ T cells from blood. This specimen's cell subset or site label, per the study, means: true naive CD4+ T cells. This receptor was identified in a man aged 18 to 29 with type 1 diabetes. The sequence joins TRBV21-1 to TRBJ2-7; the table's TRBD1 call for D was not verified on the DNA. TRBV21-1 is a documented pseudogene. The DNA reads as follows: TGTGCCAGCAGCAAAAGGGGCGGCGAGCAGTACTTC. Translated, this gives CASSKRGGEQYF.